A single sample is the source of the 29 T cell receptor beta chains below, sequenced in a study of siplizumab effects on memory and regulatory T cells. Using immunoSEQ multiplex PCR, the repertoire was profiled, and TCRdb retains in-frame clones only, with some absent. The sample contains 100,000 or so clones, 80% to 95% of which appear only once. The sample consisted of non-Treg CD4+ T cells sorted from blood. The receptors here all came from a human donor in good health.

The rearrangement joins TRBV19 to TRBJ2-7; tentatively, D is TRBD2 (7 bases). The V and J ends lost 6 bases and 1 base respectively, with 16 bases between them. This CDR3 is built from 15 residues. Germline-derived CDR1 and CDR2 are LNHDA and SQIVND (reference sequence). The CDR3 sequence: CASSLGAGASYEQYF. The CDR3 nucleotides are TGTGCCAGTAGCCTGGGGGCGGGAGCTTCCTACGAGCAGTACTTC. The full variable domain, in which reference TRBV19 and TRBJ2-7 provide the parts outside the CDR3, is DGGITQSPKYLFRKEGQNVTLSCEQNLNHDAMYWYRQDPGQGLRLIYYSQIVNDFQKGDIAEGYSVSREKKESFPLTVTSAQKNPTAFYLCASSLGAGASYEQYFGPGTRLTVT.

The V and J genes are TRBV6-1 and TRBJ2-1, with TRBD2 identical over 7 bases. The V gene's germline CDR1 is MNHNS and CDR2 SASEGT. The V and J ends lost 0 bases and 7 bases, in that order; junction bases with no gene match: 12. The CDR3 loop spans 17 amino acids. The CDR3 spells CASSEAAERGPWNEQFF. In nucleotides, the CDR3 is TGTGCCAGCAGTGAAGCGGCTGAGCGGGGACCATGGAATGAGCAGTTCTTC.

Only a few counts were recorded for this clone. This chain uses TRBV12-5 with TRBJ2-7, with TRBD2 identical over 7 bases. The V and J ends lost 1 base and 5 bases, in that order; junction bases with no gene match: 5. CDR1 is LGHNT and CDR2 is FRNRAP in the germline V gene. The CDR3 loop spans 14 amino acids. For the CDR3, the DNA is TGTGCTAGTGGTTTGGGGCGGGAGAGGGACGAGCAGTACTTC. This encodes CASGLGRERDEQYF.

The genes are TRBV13 and TRBJ1-2; 12 positions match TRBD1. Germline lookup yields CDR1 PRHDT and CDR2 FYEKMQ (reference sequence). V lost 5 bases, J lost 8 bases, and 12 bases stayed unmatched. This CDR3 comprises 16 residues. CDR3 coding DNA: TGTGCCAGCAGCATCGCTCCGGGACAGGGGGCGGGCGGCTACACCTTC. Encoded protein: CASSIAPGQGAGGYTF.

The gene calls are TRBV5-6 and TRBJ2-1; 10 bases fit TRBD2. Germline assignment: CDR1 SGHDT and CDR2 YYEEEE. J gave up 6 bases and V 0 bases, and 6 bases lay outside the gene matches. The CDR3 runs to 16 residues. The CDR3 spells CASSLGGAGGLNEQFF. The CDR3 DNA is TGTGCCAGCAGCTTGGGTGGAGCGGGAGGGCTCAATGAGCAGTTCTTC.

The rearrangement uses TRBV12-5 and TRBJ1-5, with a weak D call TRBD1 (5 bases). Trimming pared 5 bases from V and 0 bases from J, leaving 17 bases between. Germline CDR1 is LGHNT and CDR2 is FRNRAP. The CDR3 runs to 17 residues. The CDR3 DNA reads TGTGCTAGTGGTCGGACCGGACAAGCCGATAGCAATCAGCCCCAGCATTTT. This sequence encodes CASGRTGQADSNQPQHF.

The chain joins TRBV7-2 to TRBJ2-1; no clear D. The germline gives CDR1 SGHTA, CDR2 FQGNSA. The CDR3 spans 14 residues. V was shortened by 3 bases and J by 8 bases, with 14 bases between the two germline ends. The CDR3 protein is CASSLEHSWDEQFF. The CDR3 DNA follows: TGTGCCAGCAGCTTGGAACATAGCTGGGATGAGCAGTTCTTC.

The count of this clone is one. The chain uses TRBV7-8 and TRBJ1-3; D uncertain. Germline CDR1 SGHVS, CDR2 FQNEAQ. The CDR3 length is 16 residues. V lost 3 bases and J 0 bases, leaving 12 bases between the germline ends. The CDR3: CASSFGSPSSGNTIYF. Here the CDR3 DNA reads TGTGCCAGCAGCTTTGGCTCCCCGAGCTCTGGAAACACCATATATTTT. Complete variable domain (other parts from reference TRBV7-8 and TRBJ1-3): GAGVSQSPRYKVAKRGQDVALRCDPISGHVSLFWYQQALGQGPEFLTYFQNEAQLDKSGLPSDRFFAERPEGSVSTLKIQRTQQEDSAVYLCASSFGSPSSGNTIYFGEGSWLTVV.

The V gene is TRBV19, the J gene TRBJ2-3; D remains ambiguous. Trimming took off 7 bases at V and 0 bases at J, with 11 bases between the two ends. The CDR3 has 14 amino acids. Germline CDR1 reads LNHDA; CDR2 reads SQIVND (reference sequence). CDR3 nucleotide sequence: TGTGCCAGTACATCCGGTTTTAGCACAGATACGCAGTATTTT. This translates into CASTSGFSTDTQYF.

V usage is TRBV11-2 and J usage is TRBJ1-1; D gene uncertain. The CDR3 is 17 residues long. Germline V gene data show CDR1 as SGHAT and CDR2 as FQNNGV. V lost 1 base and J lost 0, with 15 bases in between. The CDR3 protein is CASSLVRSWAMNTEAFF. The CDR3 nucleotides read TGTGCCAGCAGCTTAGTTCGATCGTGGGCCATGAACACTGAAGCTTTCTTT.

The DNA of the CDR3 is TGTGCCAGCCATCAGGGAGGGTCCTACAATGAGCAGTTCTTC. Protein product: CASHQGGSYNEQFF. The chain couples TRBV27 to TRBJ2-1; TRBD2 agrees at 7 bases. Per germline, CDR1 MNHEY and CDR2 SMNVEV (reference sequence). The CDR3 runs 14 residues. The ends lost 8 bases at V and 1 base at J; junction bases unmatched: 5.

The chain links TRBV6-6 to TRBJ2-2; D not resolved. Trimming pared 6 bases from V and 4 bases from J, leaving 15 bases between. Germline loops: CDR1 MNHNY, CDR2 SVGAGI (reference sequence). The length of the CDR3 is 15 residues. The chain's CDR3 is CASRTVGLGTGELFF. The CDR3 DNA sequence: TGTGCCAGCAGAACGGTAGGGCTAGGCACCGGGGAGCTGTTTTTT.

J is TRBJ2-7 and V is TRBV29-1; 8 nucleotides agree with TRBD2. V lost 1 base to trimming and J lost 0 bases; unmatched junction nucleotides: 11. The germline gives CDR1 SQVTM, CDR2 ANQGSEA. CDR3 length: 17 residues. In DNA, the CDR3 is TGCAGCGTTGAAGGGAAGGTGGGCCTAGCGGGCTCCTACGAGCAGTACTTC. Translating it yields CSVEGKVGLAGSYEQYF.

This rearrangement joins TRBV6-1 to TRBJ2-5, with TRBD2 identical over 13 bases. After removal of 4 bases from V and 5 bases from J, the junction contained 4 bases not matched to a gene. The CDR3 totals 15 residues. CDR1 and CDR2 (germline): MNHNS, SASEGT. DNA of the CDR3: TGTGCCAGCAGTGGGACTAGCGGGAGTGGGGAGACCCAGTACTTC. Translated, it gives CASSGTSGSGETQYF.

The chain carries TRBV19 and TRBJ2-5, with 8 bases that match TRBD2. Per germline, CDR1 LNHDA and CDR2 SQIVND (reference sequence). The ends lost 4 bases at V and 5 bases at J; junction bases unmatched: 15. The CDR3 is 17 residues long. DNA of the CDR3: TGTGCCAGTAGTAGGCCGCGGGCTAGCGGGCTGGGGGAGACCCAGTACTTC. Translation: CASSRPRASGLGETQYF.

The V call is TRBV30, the J call TRBJ2-1; 8 bases align to TRBD1. This CDR3 has 12 residues. Germline loops: CDR1 GTSNPN, CDR2 SVGIG (reference sequence). Trimming removed 1 base from V and 12 bases from J; junction bases left unmatched: 5. The CDR3, as DNA: TGTGCCTGGAGTGGGACAGGGATTTGGCAGTTCTTC. The encoded protein is CAWSGTGIWQFF.

V usage is TRBV18 and J usage is TRBJ1-1; tentative D call: TRBD1 (5 bases). Between the trimmed V and J ends, which lost 3 bases and 4 bases, there was a span of 12 bases. Germline lookup yields CDR1 KGHSH and CDR2 LQKENI. CDR3 length equals 14 residues. The CDR3 DNA sequence: TGTGCCAGCTCACCGGGGGGGATGGGCACTGAAGCTTTCTTT. This sequence encodes CASSPGGMGTEAFF.

This clone occurred a few times. The V call is TRBV30, the J call TRBJ1-5, with a possible D match to TRBD1 (6 bases). Germline assignment: CDR1 GTSNPN and CDR2 SVGIG (reference sequence). V shed 3 bases and J shed 7 bases, with 10 bases lying between them. The CDR3 consists of 12 residues. This chain's CDR3 is CAWSQGKQPQHF. CDR3 nucleotides: TGTGCCTGGAGCCAGGGGAAGCAGCCCCAGCATTTT.

V usage is TRBV27 and J usage is TRBJ2-3, with 9 bases matching TRBD1. V was pared by 5 bases and J by 4 bases, with 4 bases of the junction left unmatched. The CDR3 loop spans 14 amino acids. Germline assignment: CDR1 MNHEY and CDR2 SMNVEV (reference sequence). The CDR3 here is CASSIRTGADTQYF. The CDR3 nucleotides read TGTGCCAGCAGTATCAGGACAGGGGCAGATACGCAGTATTTT.

The chain joins TRBV30 to TRBJ2-7; TRBD1 agrees at 7 bases. This CDR3 is 14 amino acids long. Germline CDR1 GTSNPN, CDR2 SVGIG (reference sequence). The V and J ends lost 3 bases and 7 bases, in that order; junction bases with no gene match: 12. The CDR3 region has the DNA TGTGCCTGGAGCCGACAGGGAGTAACGGCGGAGCAGTACTTC. It translates to CAWSRQGVTAEQYF.

V gene TRBV7-6 combines with J gene TRBJ2-1; 13 bases line up with TRBD2. The germline V gene encodes CDR1 SGHVS and CDR2 FNYEAQ. The trim removed 3 bases at V and 6 bases at J, leaving 5 bases unmatched. The CDR3 runs 16 residues. The CDR3 bases are TGTGCCAGCAGCTTGCGGACTAGCGGGAGTTCCAATGAGCAGTTCTTC. It translates to CASSLRTSGSSNEQFF.

The chain combines TRBV4-1 with TRBJ2-3; TRBD2 matches at 14 bases. V was pared by 1 base and J by 1 base, with 13 bases of the junction left unmatched. The germline CDR1 and CDR2 sequences are MGHRA and YSYEKL. This CDR3 is built from 21 residues. This CDR3 reads CASSQAPPRLAGGPGTDTQYF. CDR3 nucleotides: TGCGCCAGCAGCCAAGCCCCCCCGAGACTAGCGGGAGGGCCGGGCACAGATACGCAGTATTTT.

The V call is TRBV5-1, the J call TRBJ2-7, with D perhaps being TRBD1 or TRBD2 (6 bases each). Germline CDR1 reads SGHRS; CDR2 reads YFSETQ. This CDR3 is 14 amino acids long. Trimming cost V 5 bases and J 1 base, with 13 bases left between them. CDR3 loop: CASRGGEESYEQYF. CDR3 bases: TGCGCCAGCAGGGGGGGCGAAGAGTCCTACGAGCAGTACTTC.

V gene TRBV5-6 combines with J gene TRBJ2-7; the D gene is possibly TRBD1 (6 bases). V dropped 0 bases and J dropped 3 bases, with 10 bases sitting between them. The CDR3 sequence is 14 residues long. CDR1 and CDR2 (germline): SGHDT, YYEEEE. CDR3 coding DNA: TGTGCCAGCAGCTTGGGGGCCAGGGGCTACGAGCAGTACTTC. It codes for CASSLGARGYEQYF.

The chain recombines TRBV6-5 with TRBJ1-6; D uncertain. Germline loops: CDR1 MNHEY, CDR2 SVGAGI. Trimming took off 6 bases at V and 8 bases at J, with 8 bases between the two ends. The CDR3 loop spans 12 amino acids. The CDR3 nucleotides are TGTGCCAGCAGGGACGGGGATTCACCCCTCCACTTT. This translates into CASRDGDSPLHF.

V gene TRBV18 combines with J gene TRBJ2-2, with 10 positions matching TRBD2. The V gene end was trimmed by 2 bases and the J gene end by 7 bases; junction bases not matched to a gene: 7. The germline V gene has CDR1 KGHSH and CDR2 LQKENI. The CDR3 is 16 residues long. Here the CDR3 DNA reads TGTGCCAGCTCACCAAGCCTAGCGGGAGTCAGCGGGGAGCTGTTTTTT. This encodes CASSPSLAGVSGELFF.

The chain uses TRBV9 and TRBJ2-5; 9 positions match TRBD1. From germline, CDR1 is SGDLS and CDR2 YYNGEE. The CDR3 runs 16 residues. V lost 7 bases to trimming and J lost 0 bases; unmatched junction nucleotides: 10. The CDR3 region is CASSRGRTGDQETQYF. In DNA form, the CDR3 reads TGTGCCAGCTCTCGAGGAAGGACAGGGGACCAAGAGACCCAGTACTTC.

There are a few counts of this clone. The chain recombines TRBV5-1 with TRBJ1-4; TRBD1 might be the D (6 bases). The CDR3 has 15 residues. Looked up from germline, CDR1 is SGHRS and CDR2 is YFSETQ. With 1 base removed from V and 7 bases from J, the gap between germline ends came to 14 bases. CDR3: CASSLSSGEGEKLFF. The DNA of the CDR3 is TGCGCCAGCAGCTTGTCGTCAGGGGAGGGTGAAAAACTGTTTTTT.

The chain uses TRBV5-6 and TRBJ1-2; 9 nucleotides agree with TRBD1. V was pared by 4 bases and J by 7 bases, with 5 bases of the junction left unmatched. This CDR3 is 13 amino acids long. CDR1 is SGHDT and CDR2 is YYEEEE in the germline V gene. The CDR3, as DNA: TGTGCCAGCAGCGTACGGGACAGGGCTGGCTACACCTTC. Encoded protein: CASSVRDRAGYTF.